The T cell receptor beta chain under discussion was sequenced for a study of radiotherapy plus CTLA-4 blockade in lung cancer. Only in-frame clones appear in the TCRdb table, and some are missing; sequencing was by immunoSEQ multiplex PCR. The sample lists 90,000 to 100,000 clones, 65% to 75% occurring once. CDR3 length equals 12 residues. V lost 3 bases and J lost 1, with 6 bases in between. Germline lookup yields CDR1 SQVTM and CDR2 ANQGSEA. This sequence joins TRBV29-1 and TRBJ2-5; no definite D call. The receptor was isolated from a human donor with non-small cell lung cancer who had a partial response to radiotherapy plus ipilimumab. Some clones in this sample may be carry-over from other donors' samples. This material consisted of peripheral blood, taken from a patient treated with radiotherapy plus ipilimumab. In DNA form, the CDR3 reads TGCAGCGTTGATCCGGGCCAAGAGACCCAGTACTTC. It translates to CSVDPGQETQYF.